The T cell receptor beta chain described here comes from a study of type 1 regulatory T cells. Overall study context: An in vitro protocol generated T-allo10, a Tr1-enriched, alloantigen-specific CD4 T cell product.

With regard to this clonotype: Its antigen is not known.

MiXCR, run by TCRdb on the reads, gives a single entry per CDR3 protein. The sample lists roughly 60,000 distinct CDR3 sequences; approximately 60% were seen once. General study results and limits: Tr1 cells had a more restricted TCR repertoire than non-Tr1 cells.

This clonotype was sampled from a human donor in good health. The sequenced sample was cultured non-Tr1 T cells, either the whole culture or a sorted T cell fraction (not recorded which).

The CDR3 here is CASSRGTVSAEQYF. The CDR3 bases are TGTGCCAGCAGCCGGGGGACAGTATCCGCCGAGCAGTACTTC. The rearrangement uses TRBV7-2 and TRBJ2-7, with TRBD1 as a possible D gene (7 bases). V lost 5 bases and J 6 bases, leaving 17 bases between the germline ends. The CDR3 is made up of 14 amino acids. Germline V gene sequence: CDR1 SGHTA, CDR2 FQGNSA.